The 13 T cell receptor beta chains presented below share a single source sample, sequenced in a study of cytomegalovirus exposure and HLA in healthy donors. PCR involved 60 Vbeta and 13 Jbeta primers. Assay: immunoSEQ multiplex PCR; the TCRdb copy retains only in-frame clones and omits some. The sample shows some 120,000 clones, approximately 80% of them seen only once. Sequenced input: PBMCs. These receptors all stem from a woman aged 18 to 35 in good health and CMV-seronegative.

This clone was counted a single time. The rearrangement uses TRBV6-5 and TRBJ1-1; 9 nucleotides match TRBD1. V shed 4 bases, J shed 7 bases, and the junction held 10 bases outside the gene matches. CDR1 is MNHEY and CDR2 is SVGAGI in the germline V gene. CDR3 size: 15 residues. For the CDR3, the DNA is TGTGCCAGCAGTTGGCCGGGACAGGGACTCCTTGAAGCTTTCTTT. Its protein product is CASSWPGQGLLEAFF.

J is TRBJ2-5 and V is TRBV7-2; perhaps TRBD2 as D (5 bases). Near its end, the DNA agrees better with TRBJ2-7, so the J call may be wrong. Germline values: CDR1 SGHTA, CDR2 FQGNSA. This CDR3 region has 16 residues. The CDR3: CASSLVLASPLYEQYF. CDR3 coding DNA: TGTGCCAGCAGCTTAGTCTTGGCTAGCCCCCTCTACGAGCAGTACTTC.

This chain links TRBV5-4 with TRBJ2-5; TRBD1 aligns across 7 bases. The J call may be mistaken, given a closer DNA end match to TRBJ2-7. Germline lookup yields CDR1 SGHNT and CDR2 YYREEE (reference sequence). This CDR3 is built from 13 residues. CDR3 amino acids: CASSRQGPYEQYF. In DNA, the CDR3 is TGTGCCAGCAGCCGACAGGGCCCCTACGAGCAGTACTTC.

This clone showed up just a few times. This rearrangement joins TRBV30 to TRBJ1-1, with a possible D match to TRBD1 (6 bases). Germline CDR1 reads GTSNPN; CDR2 reads SVGIG (reference sequence). The CDR3 contains 12 residues. Between the trimmed V and J ends, which lost 6 bases and 6 bases, there was a span of 14 bases. The CDR3 loop is CACHLRTAEAFF. For the CDR3, the DNA is TGTGCCTGCCACCTAAGGACAGCTGAAGCTTTCTTT.

The chain couples TRBV6-1 to TRBJ1-6; D possibly corresponds to TRBD1 (5 bases). The germline gives CDR1 MNHNS, CDR2 SASEGT. The V and J ends lost 0 bases and 10 bases respectively, with 10 bases between them. This CDR3 has 14 amino acids. CDR3 nucleotide sequence: TGTGCCAGCAGTGAAGCCCTGACAGTCTCACCCCTCCACTTT. It yields the protein CASSEALTVSPLHF.

Comment on this clone: Compared with germline, one end of the junction differs, possibly owing to a read error. This rearrangement joins TRBV2 to TRBJ2-6; the D gene is possibly TRBD1 (5 bases). Germline V CDR1 and CDR2: SNHLY, FYNNEI. This CDR3 contains 14 residues. CDR3 bases: TGTGCCAGCGGACGGTCCTCTGGGGCCAACGGCCTGACTTTC. Translation: CASGRSSGANGLTF.

The chain employs TRBV7-2 and TRBJ1-1; unclear D gene. The CDR3 totals 13 residues. The V gene lost 5 bases and the J gene lost 1 base, with 8 bases spanning the gap. Germline V lookup: CDR1 SGHTA, CDR2 FQGNSA. CDR3 in amino acids: CASSPYRNTEAFF. The DNA of the CDR3 is TGTGCCAGCAGCCCCTATCGGAACACTGAAGCTTTCTTT.

Only one count was recorded for this clone. The chain uses TRBV13 and TRBJ2-1; tentative D call: TRBD2 (5 bases). In germline, CDR1 is PRHDT, CDR2 FYEKMQ (reference sequence). V lost 5 bases to trimming and J lost 8 bases, with 13 bases between them. CDR3 length: 13 amino acids. CDR3 loop: CASSPGMSDEQFF. CDR3 coding DNA: TGTGCCAGCAGCCCGGGGATGAGTGATGAGCAGTTCTTC.

The V call is TRBV9, the J call TRBJ1-5, with 7 bases aligning to TRBD1. The germline V gene encodes CDR1 SGDLS and CDR2 YYNGEE. The CDR3 runs 13 residues. The junction had 2 bases not matched to a gene; V was cut back by 3 bases and J by 5 bases. CDR3 sequence reads: CASSEDRDQPQHF. In DNA form, the CDR3 reads TGTGCCAGCAGCGAAGACAGGGATCAGCCCCAGCATTTT.

The V call is TRBV5-5, the J call TRBJ2-7; weak D call: TRBD1 (5 bases). Germline V lookup: CDR1 SGHKS, CDR2 YYEKEE (reference sequence). Deletions cut 2 bases from V and 2 bases from J, with 14 bases between. This CDR3 spans 15 amino acids. In DNA, the CDR3 is TGTGCCAGCAGCTTAGGGGTTACCCTTCCCTACGAGCAGTACTTC. Its protein product is CASSLGVTLPYEQYF.

This clone was seen a handful of times. The chain employs TRBV6-5 and TRBJ2-7; tentatively, D is TRBD2 (6 bases). This CDR3 has 14 amino acids. The V and J ends lost 8 bases and 0 bases respectively, with 14 bases between them. Germline assignment: CDR1 MNHEY and CDR2 SVGAGI. Written as DNA, the CDR3 is TGTGCCAGCCGGAGGGATTCGTACTCCTACGAGCAGTACTTC. It specifies CASRRDSYSYEQYF.

V is TRBV7-2 and J is TRBJ2-7, with D possibly matching TRBD2 (5 bases). V lost 5 bases, J lost 3 bases, and 8 bases lay in between. This CDR3 spans 12 amino acids. Germline V gene data show CDR1 as SGHTA and CDR2 as FQGNSA. The CDR3 region has the DNA TGTGCCAGCAGCAGGGAGCACTACGAGCAGTACTTC. Protein: CASSREHYEQYF. The full variable domain, in which reference TRBV7-2 and TRBJ2-7 provide the parts outside the CDR3, is GAGVSQSPSNKVTEKGKDVELRCDPISGHTALYWYRQSLGQGLEFLIYFQGNSAPDKSGLPSDRFSAERTGGSVSTLTIQRTQQEDSAVYLCASSREHYEQYFGPGTRLTVT.

The chain links TRBV19 to TRBJ1-5; 10 positions match TRBD1. CDR1 is LNHDA and CDR2 is SQIVND in the germline V gene (reference sequence). The trim removed 7 bases at V and 2 bases at J, leaving 14 bases unmatched. CDR3 length: 18 residues. Here the CDR3 reads CASKEDRGRNIGNQPQHF. The CDR3 coding sequence is TGTGCCAGTAAGGAAGACAGGGGGCGAAATATCGGCAATCAGCCCCAGCATTTT.